This T cell receptor beta chain was identified in a study of sequential checkpoint blockade in melanoma. Here immunoSEQ multiplex PCR was the method, and the copy in TCRdb shows in-frame clones only, minus some. The sample contains approximately 37,000 clones, more than 25% of which appear only once. V gave up 5 bases and J gave up 6 bases, with 10 bases separating them. CDR1 and CDR2 from the germline V gene are KGHSY and FQNENV. This CDR3 contains 12 residues. Treatment described: randomized to nivolumab then ipilimumab (arm A) or the reverse (arm B). V is TRBV16 and J is TRBJ1-1; perhaps TRBD1 as D (5 bases). The specimen was tumor tissue (inferred from file names), collected from a patient given nivolumab and ipilimumab in sequence. The sequence derives from a human donor with melanoma. The CDR3 region is CASSSGIAEAFF. CDR3 in DNA: TGTGCCAGCAGCTCAGGGATCGCTGAAGCTTTCTTT.